Presented here are 7 T cell receptor beta chains from one specimen sequenced in a study of response to subunit inactivated influenza vaccine. MiXCR, applied by TCRdb to the RT-PCR reads, yields one record per CDR3 protein. The table shows 530,000 or so distinct CDR3 sequences, with about 25% occurring only once. The source was CD4+ T cells sorted from PBMCs, collected roughly 5 days after vaccination. All receptors come from a man aged 45 to 65 who received an inactivated influenza vaccine.

The gene calls are TRBV10-3 and TRBJ2-4; TRBD1 matches 10 bases. Unmatched junction bases numbered 3, after V lost 0 bases and J lost 1 base. The CDR3 has 17 residues. Germline CDR1 and CDR2: ENHRY and SYGVKD. This CDR3 reads CAISESRTGGAKNIQYF. The CDR3 DNA reads as TGTGCCATCAGTGAGTCAAGGACAGGGGGTGCCAAAAACATTCAGTACTTC.

This clonotype appeared a few times. The V call is TRBV28, the J call TRBJ1-5, with D possibly matching TRBD1 (5 bases). This CDR3 has 14 amino acids. CDR1 is MDHEN and CDR2 is SYDVKM in the germline V gene. Deletions cut 2 bases from V and 7 bases from J, with 12 bases between. CDR3 protein: CASSLPGSRQPQHF. The DNA of the CDR3 is TGTGCCAGCAGTTTACCAGGGTCGCGGCAGCCCCAGCATTTT.

This clonotype has only a few counts. V gene TRBV27 combines with J gene TRBJ2-1, with D possibly being TRBD1 or TRBD2 (6 bases each). The CDR3 has 13 residues. Trimming stripped 3 bases from V and 15 bases from J, with 18 bases between. From germline, CDR1 is MNHEY and CDR2 SMNVEV (reference sequence). CDR3 nucleotide sequence: TGTGCCAGCAGTTTTGCGGGACACCCAAGGCGGTTCTTC. Protein sequence: CASSFAGHPRRFF.

J is TRBJ2-1 and V is TRBV7-3, with a weak D call TRBD2 (6 bases). Trimming took 5 bases from V and 6 from J, leaving 14 bases between them. The CDR3 is 14 amino acids. Germline values: CDR1 SGHTA, CDR2 FQGTGA. The CDR3 loop reads CASSRLGTGNEQFF. The CDR3 bases are TGTGCCAGCAGCCGACTAGGTACGGGCAATGAGCAGTTCTTC.

The chain recombines TRBV15 with TRBJ2-7; D gene unclear. The germline CDR1 and CDR2 sequences are LNHNV and YYDKDF (reference sequence). The ends were cut back, 1 base at V and 3 bases at J, with 7 bases in the middle. The CDR3 is 13 residues long. The CDR3 bases are TGTGCCACCAGCAGAGTTCTTGACTACGAGCAGTACTTC. Translating gives CATSRVLDYEQYF.

This clonotype was seen at least ten times. This chain links TRBV5-1 with TRBJ2-1, with TRBD1 matching 9 bases. Germline loops: CDR1 SGHRS, CDR2 YFSETQ. J gave up 6 bases and V 0 bases, and 4 bases lay outside the gene matches. CDR3 length: 15 amino acids. DNA of the CDR3: TGCGCCAGCAGCTTGGAGGGACAGGGTCTCAATGAGCAGTTCTTC. Translating gives CASSLEGQGLNEQFF.

In its sample, this clonotype was seen a few times. V usage is TRBV12-3 or TRBV12-4 and J usage is TRBJ2-4; TRBD2 matches at 7 bases. The ends lost 5 bases at V and 2 bases at J; junction bases unmatched: 6. The CDR3 covers 15 residues. CDR3: CASSLGGSTKNIQYF. CDR3 coding DNA: TGTGCCAGCAGTCTGGGGGGGAGTACCAAAAACATTCAGTACTTC.